This TCR beta chain was identified in a study of OX40 agonist ivuxolimab in advanced cancers. About the research overall: Ivuxolimab, an antibody that agonizes OX40 (CD134), was administered to the patients. The study's findings and limits: Among expanded peripheral T cells, antigen specificity went undetermined. At 0.1 to 3.0 mg/kg and by week 6, CD4+ and CD8+ T cells in the blood had expanded clonally.

Trimming shortened V by 1 base and J by 5 bases, and 8 bases separated the two germline ends. Germline V CDR1 and CDR2: SGHDN, FVKESK. The CDR3 is made up of 13 amino acids. Profiling relied on immunoSEQ multiplex PCR, and the TCRdb table lists in-frame clones only, not all of them. The repertoire includes 30,000 to 40,000 clones, about four fifths of them detected once, and roughly a fifth sits in the top ten. Regarding this clone: Its target is unknown.

Patients with a history of autoimmune disease or on systemic immunosuppression were excluded. This rearrangement joins TRBV14 to TRBJ2-5, with unresolved D. Specimen: CD4+ or CD8+ T cells sorted from blood, collected in a trial of the OX40 agonist ivuxolimab. The receptor comes from an adult with an advanced solid tumor such as melanoma, head and neck, liver or kidney cancer. As DNA, the CDR3 is TGTGCCAGCAGCCAAGCTGACTTGGAGACCCAGTACTTC. The encoded protein is CASSQADLETQYF.